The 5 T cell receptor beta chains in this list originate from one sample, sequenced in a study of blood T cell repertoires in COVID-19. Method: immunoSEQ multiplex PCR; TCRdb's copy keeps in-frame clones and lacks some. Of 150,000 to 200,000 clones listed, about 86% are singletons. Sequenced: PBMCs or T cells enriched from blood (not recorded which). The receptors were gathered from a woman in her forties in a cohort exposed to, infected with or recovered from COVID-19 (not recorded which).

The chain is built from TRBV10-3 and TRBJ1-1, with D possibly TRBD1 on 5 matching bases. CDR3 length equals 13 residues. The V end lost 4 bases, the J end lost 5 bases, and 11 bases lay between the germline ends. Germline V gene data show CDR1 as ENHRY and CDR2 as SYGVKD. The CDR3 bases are TGTGCCATCAGTGTGCAGGGCCGGACTGAAGCTTTCTTT. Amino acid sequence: CAISVQGRTEAFF.

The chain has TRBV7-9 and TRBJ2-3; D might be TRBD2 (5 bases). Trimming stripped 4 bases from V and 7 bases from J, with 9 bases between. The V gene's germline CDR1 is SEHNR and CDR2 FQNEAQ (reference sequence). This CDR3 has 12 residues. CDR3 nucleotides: TGTGCCAGCAGCTCCGGGGTAAATACGCAGTATTTT. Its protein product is CASSSGVNTQYF.

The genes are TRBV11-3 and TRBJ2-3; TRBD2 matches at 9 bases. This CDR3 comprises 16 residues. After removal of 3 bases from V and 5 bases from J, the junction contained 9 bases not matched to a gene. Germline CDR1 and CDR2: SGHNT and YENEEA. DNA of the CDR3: TGTGCCAGCAGCTTTGCCGGGACTAGCTTTGGAGATACGCAGTATTTT. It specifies CASSFAGTSFGDTQYF.

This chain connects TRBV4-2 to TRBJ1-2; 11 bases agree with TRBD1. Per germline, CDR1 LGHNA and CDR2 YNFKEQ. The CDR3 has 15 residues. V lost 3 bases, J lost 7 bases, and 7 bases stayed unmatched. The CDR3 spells CASSQIGGTGGGYTF. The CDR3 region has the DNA TGTGCCAGCAGCCAGATCGGCGGGACAGGGGGTGGCTACACCTTC.

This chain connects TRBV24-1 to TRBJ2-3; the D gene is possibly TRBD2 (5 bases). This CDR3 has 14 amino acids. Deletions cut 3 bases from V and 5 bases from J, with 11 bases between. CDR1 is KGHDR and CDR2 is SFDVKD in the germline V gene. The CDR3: CATSDPGLGDTQYF. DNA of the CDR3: TGTGCCACCAGTGATCCTGGACTCGGAGATACGCAGTATTTT.